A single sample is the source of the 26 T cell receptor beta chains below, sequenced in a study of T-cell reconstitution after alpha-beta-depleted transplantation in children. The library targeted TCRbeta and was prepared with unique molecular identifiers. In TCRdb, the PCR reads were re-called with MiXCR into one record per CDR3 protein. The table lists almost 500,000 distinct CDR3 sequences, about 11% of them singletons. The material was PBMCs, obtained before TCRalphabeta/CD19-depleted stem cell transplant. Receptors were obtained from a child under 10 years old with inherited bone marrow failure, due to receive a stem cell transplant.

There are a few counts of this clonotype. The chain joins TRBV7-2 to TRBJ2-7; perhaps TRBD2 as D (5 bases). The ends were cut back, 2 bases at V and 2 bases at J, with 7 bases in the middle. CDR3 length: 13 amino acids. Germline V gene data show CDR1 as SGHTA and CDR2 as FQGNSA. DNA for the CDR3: TGTGCCAGCAGCTTATCAGCGGCCTACGAGCAGTACTTC. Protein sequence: CASSLSAAYEQYF.

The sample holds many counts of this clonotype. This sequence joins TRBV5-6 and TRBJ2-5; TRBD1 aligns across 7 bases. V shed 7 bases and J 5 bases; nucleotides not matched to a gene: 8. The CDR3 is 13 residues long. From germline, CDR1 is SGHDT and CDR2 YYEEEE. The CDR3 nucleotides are TGTGCCAGCCGCCGGGACAGATGGGAGACCCAGTACTTC. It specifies CASRRDRWETQYF.

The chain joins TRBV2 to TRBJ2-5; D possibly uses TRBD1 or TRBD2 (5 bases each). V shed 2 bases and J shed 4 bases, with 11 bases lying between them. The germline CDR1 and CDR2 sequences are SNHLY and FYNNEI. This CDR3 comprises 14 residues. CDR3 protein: CASSELRGPETQYF. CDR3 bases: TGTGCCAGCAGTGAATTGAGGGGTCCAGAGACCCAGTACTTC.

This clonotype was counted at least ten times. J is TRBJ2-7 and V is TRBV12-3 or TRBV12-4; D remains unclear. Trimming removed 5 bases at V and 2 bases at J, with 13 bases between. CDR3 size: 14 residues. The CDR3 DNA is TGTGCCAGCAGTCCGCTAGGATCAACCTACGAGCAGTACTTC. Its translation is CASSPLGSTYEQYF.

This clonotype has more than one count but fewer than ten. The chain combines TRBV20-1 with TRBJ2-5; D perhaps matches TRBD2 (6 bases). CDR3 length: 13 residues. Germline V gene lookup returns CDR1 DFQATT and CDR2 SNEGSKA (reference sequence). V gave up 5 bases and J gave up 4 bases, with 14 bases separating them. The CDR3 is CSAGLATGETQYF. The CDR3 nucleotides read TGCAGTGCTGGTCTAGCGACGGGAGAGACCCAGTACTTC.

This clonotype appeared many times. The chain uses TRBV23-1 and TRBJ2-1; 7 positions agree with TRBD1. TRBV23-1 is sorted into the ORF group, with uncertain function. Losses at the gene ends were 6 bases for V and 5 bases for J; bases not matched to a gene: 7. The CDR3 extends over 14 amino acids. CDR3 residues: CASRLGTAHNEQFF. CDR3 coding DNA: TGCGCCAGCAGATTGGGGACAGCACACAATGAGCAGTTCTTC.

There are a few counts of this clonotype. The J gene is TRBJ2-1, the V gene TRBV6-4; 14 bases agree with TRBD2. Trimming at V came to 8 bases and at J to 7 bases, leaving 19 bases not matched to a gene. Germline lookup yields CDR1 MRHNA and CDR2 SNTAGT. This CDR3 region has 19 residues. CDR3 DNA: TGTGCCAGCTGCCCGCGGATGACTAGCGGGAGGGCCGGGTTAAATGAGCAGTTCTTC. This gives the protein CASCPRMTSGRAGLNEQFF.

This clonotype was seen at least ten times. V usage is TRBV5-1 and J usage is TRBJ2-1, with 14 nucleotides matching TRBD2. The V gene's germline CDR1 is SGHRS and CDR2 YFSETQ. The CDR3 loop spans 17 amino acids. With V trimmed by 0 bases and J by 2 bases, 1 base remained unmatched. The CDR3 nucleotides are TGCGCCAGCAGCTTGGGGACTAGCGGGAGGCCCTACAATGAGCAGTTCTTC. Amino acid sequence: CASSLGTSGRPYNEQFF.

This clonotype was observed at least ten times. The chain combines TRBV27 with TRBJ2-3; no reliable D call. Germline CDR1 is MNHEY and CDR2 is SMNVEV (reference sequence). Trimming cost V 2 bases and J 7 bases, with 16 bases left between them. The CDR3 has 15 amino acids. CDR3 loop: CASSLIPPSQYTQYF. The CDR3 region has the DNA TGTGCCAGCAGTTTAATCCCCCCTTCTCAATATACGCAGTATTTT.

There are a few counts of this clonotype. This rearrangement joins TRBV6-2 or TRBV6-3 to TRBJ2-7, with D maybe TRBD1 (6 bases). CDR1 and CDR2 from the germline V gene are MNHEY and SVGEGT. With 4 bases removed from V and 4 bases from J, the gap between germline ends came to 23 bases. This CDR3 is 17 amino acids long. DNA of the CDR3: TGTGCCAGCAGTTTCCAGATACGGGACACTACAGGATACGAGCAGTACTTC. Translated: CASSFQIRDTTGYEQYF.

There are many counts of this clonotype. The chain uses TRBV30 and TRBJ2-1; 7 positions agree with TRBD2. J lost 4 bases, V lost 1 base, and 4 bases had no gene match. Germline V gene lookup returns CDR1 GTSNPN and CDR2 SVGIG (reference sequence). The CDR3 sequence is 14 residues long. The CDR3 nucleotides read TGTGCCTGGAGTGGGCCTAGCGGATACAATGAGCAGTTCTTC. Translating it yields CAWSGPSGYNEQFF.

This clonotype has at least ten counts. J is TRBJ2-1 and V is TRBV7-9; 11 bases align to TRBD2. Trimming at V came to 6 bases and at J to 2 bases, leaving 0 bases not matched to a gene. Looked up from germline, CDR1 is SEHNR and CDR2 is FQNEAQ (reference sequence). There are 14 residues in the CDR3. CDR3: CASRTSGAYNEQFF. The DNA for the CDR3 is TGTGCCAGCAGGACTAGCGGGGCCTACAATGAGCAGTTCTTC.

The CDR3: CSSSANTGGLTGELFF. The DNA of the CDR3 is TGCTCATCTTCGGCTAACACAGGGGGCCTCACCGGGGAGCTGTTTTTT. This chain joins TRBV20-1 and TRBJ2-2; 9 bases are a match to TRBD1. Germline loops: CDR1 DFQATT, CDR2 SNEGSKA (reference sequence). This CDR3 has 16 amino acids.

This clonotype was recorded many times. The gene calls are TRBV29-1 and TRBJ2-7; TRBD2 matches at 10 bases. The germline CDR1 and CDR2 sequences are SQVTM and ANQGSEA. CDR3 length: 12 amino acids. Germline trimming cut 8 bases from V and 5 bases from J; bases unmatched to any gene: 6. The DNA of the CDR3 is TGCAGCTCTCTAGCGGGAGAAGACGAGCAGTACTTC. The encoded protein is CSSLAGEDEQYF.

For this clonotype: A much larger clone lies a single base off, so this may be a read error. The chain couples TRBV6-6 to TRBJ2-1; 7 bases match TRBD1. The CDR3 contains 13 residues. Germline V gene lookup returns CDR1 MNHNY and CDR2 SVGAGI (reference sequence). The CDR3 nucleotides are TGTGCCTGCAGTATACAGGGGTTTAATGAGCAGTTCTTC. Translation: CACSIQGFNEQFF.

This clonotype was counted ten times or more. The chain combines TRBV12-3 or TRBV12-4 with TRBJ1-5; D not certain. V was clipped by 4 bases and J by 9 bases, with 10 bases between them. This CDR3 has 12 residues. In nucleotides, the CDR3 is TGTGCCAGCAGTTGGGTTGTGGGGCCCCAGCATTTT. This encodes CASSWVVGPQHF.

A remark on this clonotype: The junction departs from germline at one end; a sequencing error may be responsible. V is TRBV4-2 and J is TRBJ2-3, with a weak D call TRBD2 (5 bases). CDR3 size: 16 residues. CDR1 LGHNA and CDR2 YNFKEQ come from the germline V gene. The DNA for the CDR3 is TGTGCCAGCAGCCAAGATCGGGGTGTTGGGTCAGATACGCATTATTTT. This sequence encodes CASSQDRGVGSDTHYF.

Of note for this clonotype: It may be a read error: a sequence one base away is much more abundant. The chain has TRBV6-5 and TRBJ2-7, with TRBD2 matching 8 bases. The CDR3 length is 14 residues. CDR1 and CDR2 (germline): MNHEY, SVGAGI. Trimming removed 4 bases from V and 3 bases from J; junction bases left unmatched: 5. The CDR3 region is CASSSGLVIYEQYF. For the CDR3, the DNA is TGTGCCAGCAGTTCGGGACTAGTGATCTACGAGCAGTACTTC.

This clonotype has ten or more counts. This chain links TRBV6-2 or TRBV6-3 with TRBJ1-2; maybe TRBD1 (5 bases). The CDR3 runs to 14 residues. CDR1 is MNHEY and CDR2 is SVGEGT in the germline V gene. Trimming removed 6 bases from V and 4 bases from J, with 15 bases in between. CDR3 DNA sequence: TGTGCCAGCAGCCCCCAGGGCAGTTCCTATGGCTACACCTTC. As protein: CASSPQGSSYGYTF.

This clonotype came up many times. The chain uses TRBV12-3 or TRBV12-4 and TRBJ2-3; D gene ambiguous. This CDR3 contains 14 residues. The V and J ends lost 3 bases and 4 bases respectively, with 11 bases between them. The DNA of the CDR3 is TGTGCCAGCAGTTTCGTCCCAGCCCCAGATACGCAGTATTTT. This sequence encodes CASSFVPAPDTQYF.

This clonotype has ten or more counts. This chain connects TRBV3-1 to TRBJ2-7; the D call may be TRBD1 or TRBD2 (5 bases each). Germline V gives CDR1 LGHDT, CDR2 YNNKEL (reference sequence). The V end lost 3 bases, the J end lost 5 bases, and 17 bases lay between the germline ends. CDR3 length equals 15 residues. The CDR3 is CASSHFAVGADEQYF. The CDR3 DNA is TGTGCCAGCAGCCATTTTGCGGTCGGGGCCGACGAGCAGTACTTC.

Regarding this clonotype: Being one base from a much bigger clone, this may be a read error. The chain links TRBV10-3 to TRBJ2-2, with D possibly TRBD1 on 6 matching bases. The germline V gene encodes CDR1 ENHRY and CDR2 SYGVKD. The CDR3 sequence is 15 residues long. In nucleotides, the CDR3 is TGTGCCATCGGGTCGGGGCTAGGGGACACCGGGGAGCTGTCTTTT. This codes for CAIGSGLGDTGELSF.

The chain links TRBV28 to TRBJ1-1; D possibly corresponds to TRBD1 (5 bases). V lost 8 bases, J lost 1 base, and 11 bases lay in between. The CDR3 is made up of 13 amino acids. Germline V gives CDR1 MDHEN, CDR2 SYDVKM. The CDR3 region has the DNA TGTGCCAGCCACGAGGGGCCGAACACTGAAGCTTTCTTT. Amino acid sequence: CASHEGPNTEAFF.

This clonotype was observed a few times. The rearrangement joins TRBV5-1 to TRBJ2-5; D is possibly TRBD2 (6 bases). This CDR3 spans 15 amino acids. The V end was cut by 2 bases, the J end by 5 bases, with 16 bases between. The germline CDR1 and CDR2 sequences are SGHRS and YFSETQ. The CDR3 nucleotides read TGCGCCAGCAGCTTCTTAGCGGACCCCAGGGAGACCCAGTACTTC. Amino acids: CASSFLADPRETQYF.

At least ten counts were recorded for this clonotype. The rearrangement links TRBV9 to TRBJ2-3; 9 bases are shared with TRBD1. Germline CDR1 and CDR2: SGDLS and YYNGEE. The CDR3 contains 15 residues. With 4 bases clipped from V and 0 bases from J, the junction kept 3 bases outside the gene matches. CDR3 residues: CASSIQGASTDTQYF. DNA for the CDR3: TGTGCCAGCAGCATACAGGGGGCTAGCACAGATACGCAGTATTTT.

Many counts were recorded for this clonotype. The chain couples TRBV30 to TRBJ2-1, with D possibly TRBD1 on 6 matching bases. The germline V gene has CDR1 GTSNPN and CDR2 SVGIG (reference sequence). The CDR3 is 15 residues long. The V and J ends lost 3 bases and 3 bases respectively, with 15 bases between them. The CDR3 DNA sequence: TGTGCCTGGAGGTCTACAGGGAAGAGCTACAATGAGCAGTTCTTC. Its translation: CAWRSTGKSYNEQFF.